Each of the 30 T cell receptor beta chains below was sequenced from the same sample in a study of control samples from healthy donors and cancer patients. Method: immunoSEQ multiplex PCR; TCRdb's copy keeps in-frame clones and lacks some. Of fewer than 120,000 clones detected, over 75% appear once; the ten largest clones hold 3.7%. The specimen sequenced was PBMCs. These receptors were collected from an older woman with lung cancer.

The chain carries TRBV6-5 and TRBJ2-5; D ambiguous. CDR1 and CDR2 (germline): MNHEY, SVGAGI. This CDR3 has 13 residues. Trimming pared 2 bases from V and 5 bases from J, leaving 9 bases between. The DNA for the CDR3 is TGTGCCAGCAGTTACGGCGTAGGTGAGACCCAGTACTTC. Amino acids: CASSYGVGETQYF.

The chain uses TRBV28 and TRBJ1-6; D not resolved. The CDR3 has 13 amino acids. CDR1 and CDR2 from the germline V gene are MDHEN and SYDVKM. Trimming took off 8 bases at V and 7 bases at J, with 12 bases between the two ends. CDR3 in DNA: TGTGCCAGCTCCCTGGCGACGAATTCACCCCTCCACTTT. Residues: CASSLATNSPLHF.

This clone was seen once. This chain connects TRBV19 to TRBJ2-5; no firm D call. V was pared by 0 bases and J by 0 bases, with 8 bases between. The germline CDR1 and CDR2 sequences are LNHDA and SQIVND (reference sequence). This CDR3 is built from 15 residues. The CDR3 spells CASSIDQGYQETQYF. DNA of the CDR3: TGTGCCAGTAGTATAGATCAAGGGTACCAAGAGACCCAGTACTTC.

The chain combines TRBV11-1 with TRBJ2-3; D is ambiguous. This CDR3 is built from 13 residues. V lost 5 bases and J lost 2, with 8 bases in between. CDR1 SGHAT and CDR2 FQDESV come from the germline V gene (reference sequence). The CDR3 reads CASSTLPTDTQYF. The CDR3 DNA reads as TGTGCCAGCAGCACCCTTCCCACAGATACGCAGTATTTT.

V and J are TRBV30 and TRBJ1-2; D gene uncertain. With 4 bases removed from V and 2 bases from J, the gap between germline ends came to 8 bases. Germline lookup yields CDR1 GTSNPN and CDR2 SVGIG (reference sequence). The CDR3 has 12 residues. The CDR3 loop reads CAWKSPNYGYTF. Written as DNA, the CDR3 is TGTGCCTGGAAGTCTCCGAACTATGGCTACACCTTC.

This chain connects TRBV9 to TRBJ1-4; D unclear. Per germline, CDR1 SGDLS and CDR2 YYNGEE. V shed 2 bases and J shed 3 bases, with 11 bases lying between them. The CDR3 is made up of 15 amino acids. The CDR3 nucleotides read TGTGCCAGCAGCGTTGGAACGATTGCTAATGAAAAACTGTTTTTT. Its protein is CASSVGTIANEKLFF. Full variable domain (missing parts from reference TRBV9 and TRBJ1-4): DSGVTQTPKHLITATGQRVTLRCSPRSGDLSVYWYQQSLDQGLQFLIQYYNGEERAKGNILERFSAQQFPDLHSELNLSSLELGDSALYFCASSVGTIANEKLFFGSGTQLSVL.

This chain connects TRBV5-6 to TRBJ1-6; TRBD1 might be the D (5 bases). The CDR3 extends over 14 amino acids. Germline loops: CDR1 SGHDT, CDR2 YYEEEE. V was pared by 4 bases and J by 13 bases, with 18 bases between. CDR3: CASSRQLSGTPLHF. Written as DNA, the CDR3 is TGTGCCAGCAGCCGCCAATTGTCAGGGACCCCCCTCCACTTT.

This clone was counted once. CDR3 nucleotides: TGTGCCAGCAGTTCCCACTCAACCGGAGGGGGCAATCAGCCCCAGCATTTT. Encoded protein: CASSSHSTGGGNQPQHF. This chain joins TRBV27 and TRBJ1-5; D may be TRBD1 (5 bases). V lost 4 bases to trimming and J lost 2 bases, with 18 bases between them. Germline V CDR1 and CDR2: MNHEY, SMNVEV (reference sequence). The CDR3 consists of 17 residues.

V and J are TRBV5-1 and TRBJ2-1; a weak D match, TRBD2 (6 bases). The V end was cut by 2 bases, the J end by 0 bases, with 12 bases between. Germline V gene data show CDR1 as SGHRS and CDR2 as YFSETQ. The CDR3 consists of 16 residues. The CDR3 here is CASSLTGSSSYNEQFF. The CDR3 bases are TGCGCCAGCAGCTTAACCGGGAGTAGCTCCTACAATGAGCAGTTCTTC.

The V call is TRBV6-2 or TRBV6-3, the J call TRBJ1-1; D perhaps matches TRBD1 (5 bases). The V gene's germline CDR1 is MNHEY and CDR2 SVGEGT. Trimming took 1 base from V and 4 from J, leaving 10 bases between them. The CDR3 loop spans 14 amino acids. The CDR3 spells CASSYFWDGTEAFF. The CDR3, as DNA: TGTGCCAGCAGTTACTTCTGGGACGGCACTGAAGCTTTCTTT.

V is TRBV18 and J is TRBJ2-5; 8 nucleotides align to TRBD1. Per germline, CDR1 KGHSH and CDR2 LQKENI. J gave up 2 bases and V 3 bases, and 5 bases lay outside the gene matches. The CDR3 sequence is 15 residues long. The CDR3 DNA reads as TGTGCCAGCTCACCTACAGGGGGGACTCAAGAGACCCAGTACTTC. The encoded protein is CASSPTGGTQETQYF.

The rearrangement joins TRBV10-3 to TRBJ2-3; TRBD2 matches at 10 bases. This CDR3 comprises 16 residues. Germline V gives CDR1 ENHRY, CDR2 SYGVKD. The J segment lost 9 bases and the V segment lost 3 bases, leaving 12 bases of the junction unmatched. Here the CDR3 reads CAISEGAGGPGDTQYF. Here the CDR3 DNA reads TGTGCCATCAGTGAAGGAGCGGGGGGGCCGGGTGACACGCAGTATTTT.

The gene calls are TRBV29-1 and TRBJ2-2; weak D call: TRBD1 (6 bases). Germline CDR1 and CDR2: SQVTM and ANQGSEA. V dropped 7 bases and J dropped 1 base, with 13 bases sitting between them. This CDR3 contains 14 residues. DNA of the CDR3: TGCAGCGCCCTGGGGGCAGGGAACACCGGGGAGCTGTTTTTT. As protein: CSALGAGNTGELFF.

V is TRBV4-1 and J is TRBJ2-1, with 9 bases aligning to TRBD2. Trimming at V came to 0 bases and at J to 9 bases, leaving 9 bases not matched to a gene. CDR3 length: 16 residues. Germline loops: CDR1 MGHRA, CDR2 YSYEKL. The CDR3 spells CASSQEEGGGRGEQFF. CDR3 bases: TGCGCCAGCAGCCAAGAGGAAGGCGGCGGGAGGGGTGAGCAGTTCTTC.

This chain joins TRBV14 and TRBJ2-7; maybe TRBD2 (6 bases). Trimming took off 1 base at V and 2 bases at J, with 15 bases between the two ends. The V gene's germline CDR1 is SGHDN and CDR2 FVKESK. The CDR3 runs 16 residues. The CDR3 sequence is CASSQGGSGAPYEQYF. CDR3 nucleotides: TGTGCCAGCAGCCAAGGGGGGTCGGGAGCCCCCTACGAGCAGTACTTC.

The J gene is TRBJ2-2, the V gene TRBV5-1; D uncertain. Trimming left V 0 bases short and J 6 bases short, with 6 bases between. This CDR3 contains 13 residues. The germline CDR1 and CDR2 sequences are SGHRS and YFSETQ. The CDR3 nucleotides are TGCGCCAGCAGCTTGGCCCCGCCCGGGGAGCTGTTTTTT. This translates into CASSLAPPGELFF.

This clone was seen only a few times. The V and J genes are TRBV24-1 and TRBJ2-1; 8 bases agree with TRBD1. V shed 4 bases, J shed 2 bases, and the junction held 6 bases outside the gene matches. This CDR3 comprises 16 residues. CDR1 and CDR2 from the germline V gene are KGHDR and SFDVKD. The CDR3 region has the DNA TGTGCCACCAGTGAAGGACAGGGCGTCCCCTACAATGAGCAGTTCTTC. Amino acid sequence: CATSEGQGVPYNEQFF.

V gene TRBV4-2 combines with J gene TRBJ2-3; TRBD1 might be the D (6 bases). The V gene's germline CDR1 is LGHNA and CDR2 YNFKEQ. Trimming cost V 2 bases and J 1 base, with 10 bases left between them. CDR3 length equals 15 residues. CDR3 protein: CASSQPDSRTDTQYF. Here the CDR3 DNA reads TGTGCCAGCAGCCAACCGGACAGCCGCACAGATACGCAGTATTTT.

The J gene is TRBJ2-1, the V gene TRBV7-8; 10 positions agree with TRBD1. Unmatched junction bases numbered 8, after V lost 2 bases and J lost 4 bases. CDR1 SGHVS and CDR2 FQNEAQ come from the germline V gene. This CDR3 is 17 amino acids long. This CDR3 reads CASSLMGPGQGYNEQFF. Here the CDR3 DNA reads TGTGCCAGCAGCTTAATGGGACCGGGACAGGGGTACAATGAGCAGTTCTTC. Full variable domain (outside the CDR3, taken from reference TRBV7-8 and TRBJ2-1): GAGVSQSPRYKVAKRGQDVALRCDPISGHVSLFWYQQALGQGPEFLTYFQNEAQLDKSGLPSDRFFAERPEGSVSTLKIQRTQQEDSAVYLCASSLMGPGQGYNEQFFGPGTRLTVL.

In this sample, this clone turned up once. The chain recombines TRBV11-3 with TRBJ1-3; D gene ambiguous. This CDR3 contains 13 residues. The V end lost 5 bases, the J end lost 3 bases, and 8 bases lay between the germline ends. CDR1 and CDR2 (germline): SGHNT, YENEEA. As DNA, the CDR3 is TGTGCCAGCAGCAGCCCGGTTGGAAACACCATATATTTT. It specifies CASSSPVGNTIYF.

This chain uses TRBV7-2 with TRBJ1-2, with D uncertain. The CDR3 loop spans 17 amino acids. The V end lost 1 base, the J end lost 4 bases, and 19 bases lay between the germline ends. Looked up from germline, CDR1 is SGHTA and CDR2 is FQGNSA. The CDR3 DNA is TGTGCCAGCAGCTTAGGCGGGAGCCACCAAGACCTCTATGGCTACACCTTC. Amino acids: CASSLGGSHQDLYGYTF.

The rearrangement links TRBV2 to TRBJ1-4; 7 bases line up with TRBD1. The CDR3 is made up of 15 amino acids. In germline, CDR1 is SNHLY, CDR2 FYNNEI. V lost 1 base, J lost 5 bases, and 4 bases stayed unmatched. Here the CDR3 DNA reads TGTGCCAGCAGTGAAGGGAACAGGGGAAATGAAAAACTGTTTTTT. It yields the protein CASSEGNRGNEKLFF. Combining the CDR3 with reference TRBV2 and TRBJ1-4 gives the whole variable domain EPEVTQTPSHQVTQMGQEVILRCVPISNHLYFYWYRQILGQKVEFLVSFYNNEISEKSEIFDDQFSVERPDGSNFTLKIRSTKLEDSAMYFCASSEGNRGNEKLFFGSGTQLSVL.

The rearrangement links TRBV3-1 (or the pseudogene TRBV3-2) to TRBJ2-1; possibly TRBD2 for D (6 bases). V lost 6 bases and J 0 bases, leaving 9 bases between the germline ends. Germline CDR1 LGHDT, CDR2 YNNKEL (reference sequence). The CDR3 covers 14 residues. The CDR3 DNA follows: TGTGCCAGCAGGGCGGGACTCTCCTACAATGAGCAGTTCTTC. Translated, it gives CASRAGLSYNEQFF.

The table lists this clone with a count of one. The chain is built from TRBV6-5 and TRBJ1-1; D unresolved. Germline-derived CDR1 and CDR2 are MNHEY and SVGAGI. CDR3 length: 15 amino acids. The V end lost 2 bases, the J end lost 5 bases, and 15 bases lay between the germline ends. In DNA form, the CDR3 reads TGTGCCAGCAGTTACCATGGGGTCGTAACGACTGAAGCTTTCTTT. Residues: CASSYHGVVTTEAFF.

Concerning this clone itself: The identical CDR3 is also encoded by other nucleotide sequences in the sample. The chain combines TRBV7-2 with TRBJ1-5, with 7 positions matching TRBD1. CDR3 length: 14 amino acids. Germline trimming cut 2 bases from V and 2 bases from J; bases unmatched to any gene: 0. Germline assignment: CDR1 SGHTA and CDR2 FQGNSA. CDR3 nucleotide sequence: TGTGCCAGCAGCTTACAGGGGGGCAATCAGCCCCAGCATTTT. Amino acid sequence: CASSLQGGNQPQHF.

V is TRBV6-1 and J is TRBJ1-6; D is unclear. CDR3 size: 16 residues. The V gene lost 1 base and the J gene lost 0 bases, with 7 bases spanning the gap. From germline, CDR1 is MNHNS and CDR2 SASEGT. The chain's CDR3 is CASSEDGYSYNSPLHF. CDR3 DNA sequence: TGTGCCAGCAGTGAAGACGGGTACTCCTATAATTCACCCCTCCACTTT.

This chain uses TRBV5-1 with TRBJ2-5; 12 nucleotides line up with TRBD1. The CDR3 covers 16 residues. V lost 4 bases, J lost 2 bases, and 6 bases stayed unmatched. Germline-derived CDR1 and CDR2 are SGHRS and YFSETQ. Here the CDR3 reads CASSPGTGGNQETQYF. As DNA, the CDR3 is TGCGCCAGCAGCCCTGGGACAGGGGGCAATCAAGAGACCCAGTACTTC. Based on the CDR3 plus reference TRBV5-1 and TRBJ2-5, the full variable domain is KAGVTQTPRYLIKTRGQQVTLSCSPISGHRSVSWYQQTPGQGLQFLFEYFSETQRNKGNFPGRFSGRQFSNSRSEMNVSTLELGDSALYLCASSPGTGGNQETQYFGPGTRLLVL.

For the CDR3, the DNA is TGTGCCACCTCCTTAGGAAGGAGCCGCGATGAAAAACTGTTTTTT. The encoded protein is CATSLGRSRDEKLFF. The V and J genes are TRBV15 and TRBJ1-4; D not certain. CDR1 and CDR2 (germline): LNHNV, YYDKDF (reference sequence). With 8 bases removed from V and 6 bases from J, the gap between germline ends came to 19 bases. This CDR3 region has 15 residues. The full variable domain, with the rest looked up from reference TRBV15 and TRBJ1-4, is DAMVIQNPRYQVTQFGKPVTLSCSQTLNHNVMYWYQQKSSQAPKLLFHYYDKDFNNEADTPDNFQSRRPNTSFCFLDIRSPGLGDTAMYLCATSLGRSRDEKLFFGSGTQLSVL.

This clone was observed a single time. The chain carries TRBV11-2 and TRBJ2-4; D is undetermined. The germline V gene has CDR1 SGHAT and CDR2 FQNNGV. Trimming shortened V by 0 bases and J by 1 base, and 16 bases separated the two germline ends. CDR3 length equals 18 residues. The CDR3 nucleotides are TGTGCCAGCAGCTTAGAAGCAGTGGCCCCCAGGGCCAAAAACATTCAGTACTTC. Encoded protein: CASSLEAVAPRAKNIQYF. Full variable domain (rest looked up from reference TRBV11-2 and TRBJ2-4): EAGVAQSPRYKIIEKRQSVAFWCNPISGHATLYWYQQILGQGPKLLIQFQNNGVVDDSQLPKDRFSAERLKGVDSTLKIQPAKLEDSAVYLCASSLEAVAPRAKNIQYFGAGTRLSVL.

V usage is TRBV30 and J usage is TRBJ2-2; possibly TRBD1 or TRBD2 for D (5 bases each). V was trimmed by 4 bases and J by 2 bases, leaving 11 bases between them. The CDR3 length is 14 residues. Germline values: CDR1 GTSNPN, CDR2 SVGIG (reference sequence). Here the CDR3 reads CAWNGDLNTGELFF. The CDR3 coding sequence is TGTGCCTGGAACGGGGACCTCAACACCGGGGAGCTGTTTTTT. The complete variable domain, with remaining parts taken from reference TRBV30 and TRBJ2-2, reads SQTIHQWPATLVQPVGSPLSLECTVEGTSNPNLYWYRQAAGRGLQLLFYSVGIGQISSEVPQNLSASRPQDRQFILSSKKLLLSDSGFYLCAWNGDLNTGELFFGEGSRLTVL.